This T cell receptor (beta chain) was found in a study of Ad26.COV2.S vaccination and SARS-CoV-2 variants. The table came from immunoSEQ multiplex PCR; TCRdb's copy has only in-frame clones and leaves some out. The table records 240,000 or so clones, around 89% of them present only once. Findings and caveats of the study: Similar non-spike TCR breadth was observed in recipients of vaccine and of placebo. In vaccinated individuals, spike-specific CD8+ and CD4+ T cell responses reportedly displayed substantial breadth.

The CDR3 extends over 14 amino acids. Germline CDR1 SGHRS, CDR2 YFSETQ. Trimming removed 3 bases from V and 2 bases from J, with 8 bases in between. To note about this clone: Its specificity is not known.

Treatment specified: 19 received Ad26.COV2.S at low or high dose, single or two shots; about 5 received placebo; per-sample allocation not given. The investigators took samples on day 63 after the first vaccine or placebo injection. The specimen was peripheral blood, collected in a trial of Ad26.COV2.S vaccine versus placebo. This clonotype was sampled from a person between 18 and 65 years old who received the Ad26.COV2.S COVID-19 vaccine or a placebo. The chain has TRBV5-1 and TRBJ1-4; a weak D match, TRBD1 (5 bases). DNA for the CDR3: TGCGCCAGCAGCTCGACAGACACTAATGAAAAACTGTTTTTT. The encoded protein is CASSSTDTNEKLFF.